A selection of T cell receptor beta chains follows, all from one sample in a study of cytomegalovirus exposure and HLA in healthy donors. Generated by immunoSEQ multiplex PCR, the TCRdb table keeps only in-frame clones and is missing some. This sample has some 180,000 clones, with under 85% found just once. Sample: PBMCs. The receptors shown here come from a young woman in good health and CMV-seropositive. The CDR3 runs from the conserved cysteine through the conserved F or W. A D gene is named only where the DNA matches it firmly. Expanded clones are given a class, and other clones once, few, many or no size at all.

clone size	D gene	V gene	J gene	CDR3 protein	CDR3 DNA
-	-	TRBV5-1	TRBJ1-1	CASSLDRGKNTEAFF	TGCGCCAGCAGCTTGGATCGGGGAAAGAACACTGAAGCTTTCTTT
once	TRBD1	TRBV7-8	TRBJ1-5	CASSLGTGTGGNQPQHF	TGTGCCAGCAGCTTGGGTACCGGGACAGGGGGCAATCAGCCCCAGCATTTT
once	-	TRBV6-1	TRBJ1-6	CASSDPVGGMGYSPLHF	TGTGCCAGCAGTGACCCAGTAGGGGGAATGGGGTATTCACCCCTCCACTTT
few	-	TRBV19	TRBJ1-5	CASSILGERDNQPQHF	TGTGCCAGTAGTATTTTGGGAGAGCGGGACAATCAGCCCCAGCATTTT
few	-	TRBV30	TRBJ1-6	CAWMQRNSPLHF	TGTGCCTGGATGCAGCGGAATTCACCCCTCCACTTT
-	-	TRBV6-1	TRBJ1-1	CASSEVYGRIMNTEAFF	TGTGCCAGCAGTGAAGTCTACGGTCGAATTATGAACACTGAAGCTTTCTTT
-	TRBD1	TRBV28	TRBJ1-4	CASSFWDRGRKAKNEKLFF	TGTGCCAGCAGTTTTTGGGACAGGGGGAGAAAAGCAAAAAATGAAAAACTGTTTTTT
-	-	TRBV4-1	TRBJ1-4	CASSQEAIGSSLFF	TGCGCCAGCAGCCAAGAGGCCATTGGGTCTAGCCTGTTTTTT
-	-	TRBV28	TRBJ2-7	CATLRAGTAYERYF	TGTGCCACCCTAAGGGCGGGTACGGCCTACGAGCGGTACTTC
-	-	TRBV7-2	TRBJ2-1	CASSSPLTSSYNEQFF	TGTGCCAGCAGCTCCCCACTAACGAGCTCCTACAATGAGCAGTTCTTC
-	TRBD2	TRBV5-6	TRBJ2-7	CASSFGSGGIVEQYF	TGTGCCAGCAGCTTCGGCAGCGGGGGGATTGTCGAGCAGTACTTC
-	-	TRBV19	TRBJ1-6	CASSIVSNGSPLHF	TGTGCCAGTAGTATAGTCTCCAACGGTTCACCCCTCCACTTT
-	TRBD1	TRBV7-9	TRBJ1-4	CASSLNSLDRGNEKLFF	TGTGCCAGCAGCTTAAATTCTCTGGACAGGGGCAATGAAAAACTGTTTTTT
-	-	TRBV11-2	TRBJ2-6	CASEASGANVLTF	TGTGCCAGCGAGGCATCTGGGGCCAACGTCCTGACTTTC
-	-	TRBV7-9	TRBJ2-7	CASSPPHSEQYF	TGTGCCAGCAGCCCCCCGCACTCCGAGCAGTACTTC
-	-	TRBV10-1	TRBJ1-5	CASRYHRDNQPQHF	TGCGCCAGCAGGTATCACAGGGACAATCAGCCCCAGCATTTT
-	-	TRBV21-1	TRBJ2-5	CASSEGLTGEETQYF	TGTGCCAGCAGTGAGGGATTGACAGGGGAAGAGACCCAGTACTTC
-	TRBD1	TRBV7-2	TRBJ1-1	CASSVRGQVNTEAFF	TGTGCCAGCAGCGTACGGGGACAGGTGAACACTGAAGCTTTCTTT
few	-	TRBV7-9	TRBJ2-1	CASSLYGRATYNEQFF	TGTGCCAGCAGCCTTTATGGCAGGGCTACCTACAATGAGCAGTTCTTC
-	-	TRBV7-6	TRBJ2-1	CASSLAGRDEQFF	TGTGCCAGCAGCTTAGCTGGGCGGGATGAGCAGTTCTTC
-	-	TRBV5-1	TRBJ2-1	CASSLGGRRHNEQFF	TGCGCCAGCAGCTTAGGTGGGCGGAGGCACAATGAGCAGTTCTTC
-	TRBD1	TRBV7-9	TRBJ1-6	CASSLDRGTSPLHF	TGTGCCAGCAGCCTGGACAGGGGTACTTCACCCCTCCACTTT
few	-	TRBV19	TRBJ1-5	CASSISMGPNQPQHF	TGTGCCAGTAGTATATCGATGGGGCCCAATCAGCCCCAGCATTTT